This is a list of T cell receptor beta chains from one sample in a study of shared clonotypes between healthy human individuals. This table comes from immunoSEQ multiplex PCR, and its TCRdb copy is limited to in-frame clones, with some not included. The data show approximately 2,200,000 clones, more than 85% seen once. Sequencing used naive CD8+ T cells from PBMCs. The receptors shown here come from a man younger than 35 in good health. Some clones in this sample may be carry-over from other donors' samples. Each CDR3 is given with its conserved first and last residue. Each record gives: clone size, J gene, V gene, D gene, CDR3 DNA, CDR3 protein. D genes are given only for firm matches. Clone size is stated in some rows and not others, as once, few, many or a class when expanded.

clone_size: NA
j_call: TRBJ1-4
v_call: TRBV6-1
d_call: NA
cdr3_nt: TGTGCCAGCAGTGGGCCCGGGGGGAATGAAAAACTGTTTTTT
cdr3_aa: CASSGPGGNEKLFF

clone_size: NA
j_call: TRBJ1-1
v_call: TRBV7-2
d_call: TRBD1
cdr3_nt: TGTGCCAGCAGCAAAACCTGGACAGGGGGCACTGAAGCTTTCTTT
cdr3_aa: CASSKTWTGGTEAFF

clone_size: NA
j_call: TRBJ1-1
v_call: TRBV5-4
d_call: NA
cdr3_nt: TGTGCCAGCAGCTACAGTTCAATGAACACTGAAGCTTTCTTT
cdr3_aa: CASSYSSMNTEAFF

clone_size: NA
j_call: TRBJ2-1
v_call: TRBV29-1
d_call: NA
cdr3_nt: TGCAGCGTTTCCAGTTACAATGAGCAGTTCTTC
cdr3_aa: CSVSSYNEQFF

clone_size: few
j_call: TRBJ1-1
v_call: TRBV29-1
d_call: NA
cdr3_nt: TGCAGCGGTGTGGAGTTAGGGGGGAACACTGAAGCTTTCTTT
cdr3_aa: CSGVELGGNTEAFF

clone_size: NA
j_call: TRBJ1-2
v_call: TRBV6-5
d_call: TRBD1
cdr3_nt: TGTGCCAGCAGCCTGGGACAGGGGAGCGGCTACACCTTC
cdr3_aa: CASSLGQGSGYTF

clone_size: NA
j_call: TRBJ2-5
v_call: TRBV9
d_call: NA
cdr3_nt: TGTGCCAGCAGCGCCGCAGGGACCCAATGGTCCCAGTACTTC
cdr3_aa: CASSAAGTQWSQYF

clone_size: NA
j_call: TRBJ1-2
v_call: TRBV2
d_call: NA
cdr3_nt: TGTGCCAGCAGTGAGGCGGGATACGGGAATGGCTACACCTTC
cdr3_aa: CASSEAGYGNGYTF

clone_size: NA
j_call: TRBJ2-1
v_call: TRBV7-6
d_call: NA
cdr3_nt: TGTGCCAGCAGCTTGGTTGACAATGAGCAGTTCTTC
cdr3_aa: CASSLVDNEQFF

clone_size: NA
j_call: TRBJ2-7
v_call: TRBV4-1
d_call: NA
cdr3_nt: TGCGCCAGCAGCCAAGAAGGGCCAGGGGAACCCCACGAGCAGTACTTC
cdr3_aa: CASSQEGPGEPHEQYF

clone_size: once
j_call: TRBJ1-2
v_call: TRBV15
d_call: TRBD1
cdr3_nt: TGTGCCACCAGCACAGAGTCCGACAGGGCAGGCTACACCTTC
cdr3_aa: CATSTESDRAGYTF

clone_size: NA
j_call: TRBJ1-5
v_call: TRBV27
d_call: TRBD1
cdr3_nt: TGTGCCAGCAGTTCCACAGGGGGGCTCCTTGGCCAGCCCCAGCATTTT
cdr3_aa: CASSSTGGLLGQPQHF

clone_size: NA
j_call: TRBJ2-1
v_call: TRBV4-3
d_call: TRBD2
cdr3_nt: TGCGCCAGCAGCCAAGATTTATCTTTTTTCTGGGCTAGCGGTACGACACGGAATGAGCAGTTCTTC
cdr3_aa: CASSQDLSFFWASGTTRNEQFF

clone_size: NA
j_call: TRBJ2-5
v_call: TRBV12-2
d_call: NA
cdr3_nt: TGTGCAAGTCGCTACCTACGCCGGGAGGCAGCCCTTCCCCCAGAGACCCAGTACTTC
cdr3_aa: CASRYLRREAALPPETQYF

clone_size: NA
j_call: TRBJ2-7
v_call: TRBV30
d_call: TRBD2
cdr3_nt: TGTGCCTGGACTAGCGGGACCTACGAGCAGTACTTC
cdr3_aa: CAWTSGTYEQYF

clone_size: NA
j_call: TRBJ2-5
v_call: TRBV7-9
d_call: NA
cdr3_nt: TGTGCCAGCAGCTTAGGAGGATCAAACCAAGAGACCCAGTACTTC
cdr3_aa: CASSLGGSNQETQYF

clone_size: NA
j_call: TRBJ1-5
v_call: TRBV13
d_call: NA
cdr3_nt: TGTGCCAGCAGTAGACAGGGCAATCAGCCCCAGCATTTT
cdr3_aa: CASSRQGNQPQHF

clone_size: NA
j_call: TRBJ1-5
v_call: TRBV9
d_call: TRBD1
cdr3_nt: TGTGCCAGCAGCGCCGACAGGGGAGGTAGCAATCAGCCCCAGCATTTT
cdr3_aa: CASSADRGGSNQPQHF

clone_size: NA
j_call: TRBJ2-1
v_call: TRBV6-1
d_call: TRBD2
cdr3_nt: TGTGCCAGCAGTGAAAGACTAGCGGGAGCCTCCTACAATGAGCAGTTCTTC
cdr3_aa: CASSERLAGASYNEQFF

clone_size: NA
j_call: TRBJ2-2
v_call: TRBV27
d_call: NA
cdr3_nt: TGTGCCAGCAGTTTATGGCCTAACACCGGGGAGCTGTTTTTT
cdr3_aa: CASSLWPNTGELFF

clone_size: once
j_call: TRBJ1-1
v_call: TRBV7-9
d_call: NA
cdr3_nt: TGTGCCAGCAGCTTAGGAGGGGTCACTGAAGCTTTCTTT
cdr3_aa: CASSLGGVTEAFF